These 18 T cell receptor beta chains were sequenced from one sample in a study of T cell responses to AZD1222 COVID-19 vaccine. Sequenced by immunoSEQ multiplex PCR; TCRdb stores in-frame clones only, minus some. Among roughly 120,000 clones, roughly 90% were seen once, and the ten largest hold roughly 4.1%. Sequencing was performed on peripheral blood, taken on day 0 of AZD1222 vaccination. The receptors come from an adult in good health.

This clone was observed a single time. This chain joins TRBV28 and TRBJ1-4, with 7 bases aligning to TRBD1. The CDR3 consists of 15 residues. Unmatched junction bases numbered 7, after V lost 5 bases and J lost 4 bases. Germline lookup yields CDR1 MDHEN and CDR2 SYDVKM. The CDR3 protein is CASSPGQAYNEKLFF. In nucleotides, the CDR3 is TGTGCCAGCAGTCCCGGACAGGCCTATAATGAAAAACTGTTTTTT.

The V and J genes are TRBV19 and TRBJ2-7; D unresolved. Germline V lookup: CDR1 LNHDA, CDR2 SQIVND (reference sequence). The germline V and J ends were trimmed by 1 base and 2 bases, with 15 bases remaining between them. This CDR3 is 16 amino acids long. The CDR3 spells CASSIGTGPPPYEQYF. CDR3 DNA sequence: TGTGCCAGTAGTATAGGAACCGGGCCTCCGCCCTACGAGCAGTACTTC.

This clone was recorded only once. The V gene is TRBV12-3 or TRBV12-4, the J gene TRBJ2-5; no firm D call. The CDR3 loop spans 13 amino acids. Trimming left V 6 bases short and J 2 bases short, with 10 bases between. The CDR3 DNA follows: TGTGCCAGCAGGCAGTACGGTCAAGAGACCCAGTACTTC. This translates into CASRQYGQETQYF.

This clone has a single count. The genes are TRBV24-1 and TRBJ1-5; D gene ambiguous. The V end lost 4 bases, the J end lost 7 bases, and 10 bases lay between the germline ends. CDR1 and CDR2 from the germline V gene are KGHDR and SFDVKD. CDR3 length equals 13 residues. The CDR3 sequence is CATSERNLQPQHF. The DNA for the CDR3 is TGTGCCACCAGTGAAAGGAATTTGCAGCCCCAGCATTTT.

The chain has TRBV19 and TRBJ1-6; TRBD1 matches at 10 bases. There are 17 residues in the CDR3. Looked up from germline, CDR1 is LNHDA and CDR2 is SQIVND (reference sequence). The ends lost 5 bases at V and 6 bases at J; junction bases unmatched: 10. In DNA form, the CDR3 reads TGTGCCAGTAGTTTAGTCGGTCGGACAGGGGGTAATTCACCCCTCCACTTT. As protein: CASSLVGRTGGNSPLHF.

The chain carries TRBV3-1 (or the pseudogene TRBV3-2) and TRBJ1-2; D not resolved. The length of the CDR3 is 12 residues. V was cut by 8 bases and J by 0 bases, with 7 bases left in between. CDR1 and CDR2 (germline): LGHDT, YNNKEL (reference sequence). The CDR3 reads CASLSPNYGYTF. CDR3 in DNA: TGTGCCAGCTTGTCCCCTAACTATGGCTACACCTTC.

The V and J genes are TRBV12-3 or TRBV12-4 and TRBJ1-2; D ambiguous. The ends were cut back, 6 bases at V and 4 bases at J, with 3 bases in the middle. The CDR3 loop spans 10 amino acids. The CDR3 protein is CASSLYGYTF. The DNA for the CDR3 is TGTGCCAGCAGCCTCTATGGCTACACCTTC.

The chain employs TRBV2 and TRBJ1-5; D is uncertain. CDR1 and CDR2 from the germline V gene are SNHLY and FYNNEI. V was pared by 6 bases and J by 4 bases, with 16 bases between. The CDR3 covers 15 residues. Here the CDR3 DNA reads TGTGCCAGCAGCGAACAGACCTTAGCAAATCAGCCCCAGCATTTT. Residues: CASSEQTLANQPQHF. Looking up the rest from reference TRBV2 and TRBJ1-5 gives the full variable domain: EPEVTQTPSHQVTQMGQEVILRCVPISNHLYFYWYRQILGQKVEFLVSFYNNEISEKSEIFDDQFSVERPDGSNFTLKIRSTKLEDSAMYFCASSEQTLANQPQHFGDGTRLSIL.

This clone appeared once. DNA of the CDR3: TGTGCCAGCAGCTTACACGGGGCCAACGAGCAGTACTTC. Translated, it gives CASSLHGANEQYF. The chain is built from TRBV7-2 and TRBJ2-7; D tentatively fits TRBD1 or TRBD2 (5 bases each). The germline V gene encodes CDR1 SGHTA and CDR2 FQGNSA. This CDR3 is built from 13 residues. The V end was cut by 2 bases, the J end by 5 bases, with 10 bases between.

The chain links TRBV5-6 to TRBJ1-1; D is possibly TRBD1 (5 bases). The V end was cut by 2 bases, the J end by 5 bases, with 10 bases between. The CDR3 runs to 13 residues. Germline CDR1 is SGHDT and CDR2 is YYEEEE. CDR3 in amino acids: CASSFGGATEAFF. As DNA, the CDR3 is TGTGCCAGCAGCTTTGGAGGGGCTACTGAAGCTTTCTTT.

Here the CDR3 reads CASSLYGQGIVDEQYF. CDR3 coding DNA: TGTGCCAGCAGCTTGTACGGGCAGGGGATTGTCGACGAGCAGTACTTC. The gene calls are TRBV5-4 and TRBJ2-7; weak D call: TRBD1 (6 bases). The CDR3 contains 16 residues. Germline V gene sequence: CDR1 SGHNT, CDR2 YYREEE (reference sequence). V lost 1 base and J lost 5, with 19 bases in between.

The rearrangement uses TRBV5-1 and TRBJ1-1; D remains unclear. Trimming removed 0 bases from V and 6 bases from J, with 9 bases in between. This CDR3 region has 13 residues. In germline, CDR1 is SGHRS, CDR2 YFSETQ. CDR3 loop: CASSLGVGAEAFF. The CDR3 DNA follows: TGCGCCAGCAGCTTGGGTGTAGGAGCTGAAGCTTTCTTT. The full variable domain, rest sourced from reference TRBV5-1 and TRBJ1-1, is KAGVTQTPRYLIKTRGQQVTLSCSPISGHRSVSWYQQTPGQGLQFLFEYFSETQRNKGNFPGRFSGRQFSNSRSEMNVSTLELGDSALYLCASSLGVGAEAFFGQGTRLTVV.

The chain carries TRBV6-5 and TRBJ2-7; D is unclear. The CDR3 spans 16 residues. Germline V lookup: CDR1 MNHEY, CDR2 SVGAGI. The V end was cut by 0 bases, the J end by 1 base, with 13 bases between. This CDR3 reads CASSYSVGRPSYEQYF. Here the CDR3 DNA reads TGTGCCAGCAGTTACTCGGTAGGGCGACCTTCCTACGAGCAGTACTTC.

J is TRBJ1-4 and V is TRBV7-9; maybe TRBD1 (5 bases). The length of the CDR3 is 16 residues. V was pared by 5 bases and J by 6 bases, with 19 bases between. The germline V gene encodes CDR1 SEHNR and CDR2 FQNEAQ (reference sequence). The CDR3 DNA reads as TGTGCCAGCAGCCCCCGGCGCGGGGCGAGGGATGAAAAACTGTTTTTT. Translated, it gives CASSPRRGARDEKLFF. Full variable domain (outside the CDR3, taken from reference TRBV7-9 and TRBJ1-4): DTGVSQNPRHKITKRGQNVTFRCDPISEHNRLYWYRQTLGQGPEFLTYFQNEAQLEKSRLLSDRFSAERPKGSFSTLEIQRTEQGDSAMYLCASSPRRGARDEKLFFGSGTQLSVL.

The chain carries TRBV27 and TRBJ1-3; no clear D gene. The V and J ends lost 4 bases and 4 bases respectively, with 8 bases between them. Per the germline V gene, CDR1 is MNHEY and CDR2 is SMNVEV (reference sequence). This CDR3 region has 13 residues. CDR3 sequence reads: CASSSRQGNTIYF. The CDR3 nucleotides are TGTGCCAGCAGTTCCCGGCAGGGAAACACCATATATTTT.

The CDR3 sequence: CSVESVNTQYF. Here the CDR3 DNA reads TGCAGTGTTGAAAGCGTAAATACGCAGTATTTT. The V gene is TRBV20-1, the J gene TRBJ2-3, with D hard to call. Germline V CDR1 and CDR2: DFQATT, SNEGSKA (reference sequence). V lost 7 bases, J lost 7 bases, and 12 bases lay in between. The CDR3 is 11 residues long.

The rearrangement links TRBV30 to TRBJ1-5; TRBD1 is a possible D gene (5 bases). Trimming pared 1 base from V and 0 bases from J, leaving 7 bases between. CDR3 length equals 14 residues. The V gene's germline CDR1 is GTSNPN and CDR2 SVGIG (reference sequence). Here the CDR3 reads CAWSGQHSNQPQHF. The CDR3 nucleotides read TGTGCCTGGAGTGGACAGCATAGCAATCAGCCCCAGCATTTT.

The rearrangement links TRBV7-2 to TRBJ2-6; 8 bases are a match to TRBD1. The CDR3 loop spans 17 amino acids. Trimming removed 2 bases from V and 0 bases from J; junction bases left unmatched: 3. Germline CDR1 SGHTA, CDR2 FQGNSA. The CDR3: CASSLKTGVSGANVLTF. For the CDR3, the DNA is TGTGCCAGCAGCTTAAAGACAGGGGTCTCTGGGGCCAACGTCCTGACTTTC.